This T cell receptor beta chain was sequenced in a study of blood T cell repertoires in COVID-19 (dated by TCRdb to about 2020). In the study overall: Collaborator samples came from the United States, Italy and Spain and covered acute and convalescent phases of COVID-19. Sample metadata almost always included a de-identified subject ID, COVID-19 status, age in years and sex. The material from the prospective study consisted of cDNA or gDNA derived from T cells, B-cell-depleted T cells, or PBMCs. The repertoires were made available in a free public database intended to serve as a resource for research on the immune response to SARS-CoV-2. The samples were drawn from two sources: the first 160 participants of the ongoing ImmuneRACE study, and 950 to 1,500 subjects contributed by 6 global collaborators. Where available, HLA class I and class II types were taken from metadata supplied by the sample provider and were not determined by assay-based typing. Subjects who had been exposed to COVID-19, were actively infected with it, or had recovered from it provided the deeply sampled blood TCRbeta repertoires that made up the dataset. The full study reports these points: The quantity of clinical and demographic metadata differed by source and by participant and was supplied without curation.

As for this clone: What antigen it recognizes has not been identified. The input lacks base qualities; no much larger clone sits a single base away.

TCRbeta CDR3 regions were amplified from genomic DNA using the immunoSEQ Assay, a bias-controlled multiplex PCR. In the source study's methods: Nucleated cell counts per sample were estimated from amplification of reference gene primers within the assay. To quantify the absolute abundance of each unique TCRbeta CDR3 rearrangement, sequence reads were collapsed and filtered. For each sample, productive Simpson clonality was calculated as the square root of Simpson's diversity index over productive rearrangements. Drawn from immuneACCESS, this table holds only the in-frame rearrangements with V and J called that TCRdb kept. Clones are partly lost; checked studies trace under half to an unresolved V gene and leave the rest unexplained. V, J and clone size are those of that table, while D and trimming were read from the DNA. The sample records tens of thousands of clones, 60% to 75% of which are singletons. Jointly, the top ten make up about 6% of the sample.

Unmatched junction bases come to 10, with V trimmed by 6 bases and J by 2 bases. Measured from the cysteine to the phenylalanine, the CDR3 is 16 residues long. The kept DNA is CDR3 alone, 48 bases in frame from the first base. The germline V gene specifies MNHNS as CDR1 and SASEGT as CDR2. One collaborating source in Seattle enrolled patients while the patients were actively infected and followed the patients over time throughout the course of disease. Whole blood was collected in K2EDTA tubes by collaborating institutions according to the institutions' own protocols. For TCRbeta analysis, collaborator samples were shipped as frozen whole blood, as isolated PBMCs, or as DNA extracted from either sample type.

The receptor chain draws on TRBV6-1 and TRBJ1-1; 9 nucleotides in the junction match TRBD1. Sequencing was done on a sample of peripheral blood. This TCR came from a man aged 50-59 years with COVID-19, enrolled during active disease. The CDR3 sequence is CASREQQGAINTEAFF. The base sequence is TGTGCCAGCAGGGAACAACAGGGGGCGATTAACACTGAAGCTTTCTTT.